This TCR beta chain was captured by sequencing in a study of cytomegalovirus exposure and HLA in healthy donors. Study overall: Genetic ancestry analysis placed approximately 79% of the 398 donors that were genotyped in the Caucasian-associated cluster.

The study ran its PCR with 60 Vbeta and 13 Jbeta primers. TCRdb's table, derived via immunoSEQ multiplex PCR, lists solely in-frame clones and lacks some. The sample has around 120,000 clones; roughly 82% are singletons. The CDR3 runs 15 residues. J lost 3 bases, V lost 2 bases, and 4 bases had no gene match. The germline CDR1 and CDR2 sequences are MNHEY and SMNVEV (reference sequence). Details on this clone: The target antigen is unknown.

Study-level findings and limits: Earlier analysis yielded a pattern in which most TCR beta V segments were productive about 90% or about 30% of the time. It was only CMV serostatus that was available as immune exposure information. Later findings reportedly placed an Asian-associated ancestry cluster below the approximately 620-donor mean for N-insertions.

This receptor was identified in a male donor in good health and CMV-seropositive. The sample taken for sequencing was PBMCs. The chain is built from TRBV27 and TRBJ2-7, with 10 bases lining up with TRBD2. The CDR3 loop reads CASSLGTSGNYEQYF. In DNA, the CDR3 is TGTGCCAGCAGTTTAGGAACTAGCGGGAACTACGAGCAGTACTTC.